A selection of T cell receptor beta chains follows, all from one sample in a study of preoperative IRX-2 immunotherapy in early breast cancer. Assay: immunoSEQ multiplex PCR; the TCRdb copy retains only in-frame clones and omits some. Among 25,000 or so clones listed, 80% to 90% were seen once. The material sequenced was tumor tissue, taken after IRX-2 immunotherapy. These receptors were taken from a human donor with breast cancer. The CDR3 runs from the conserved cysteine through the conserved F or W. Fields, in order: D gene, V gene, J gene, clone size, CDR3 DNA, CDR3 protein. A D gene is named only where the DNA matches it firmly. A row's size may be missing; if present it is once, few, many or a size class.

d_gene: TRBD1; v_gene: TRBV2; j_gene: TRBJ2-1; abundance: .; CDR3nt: TGTGCCAGCAATAGGGGACAGGGTCCCAATGAGCAGTTCTTC; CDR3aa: CASNRGQGPNEQFF
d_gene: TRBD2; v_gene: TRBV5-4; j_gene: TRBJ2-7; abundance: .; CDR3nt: TGTGCCAGCAGGCAGGGACTAGCGGAACCCTCCTACGAGCAGTACTTC; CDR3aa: CASRQGLAEPSYEQYF
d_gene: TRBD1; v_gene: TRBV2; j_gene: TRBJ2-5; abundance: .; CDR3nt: TGTGCCAGCAGTGTTTCTTTTCGGACAGGGGGCGTCGAGACCCAGTACTTC; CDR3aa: CASSVSFRTGGVETQYF
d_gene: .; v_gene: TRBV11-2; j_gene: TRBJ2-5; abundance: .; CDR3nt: TGTGCCAGCAGCTTAGATGGCATAGAAGTTGAGACCCAGTACTTC; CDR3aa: CASSLDGIEVETQYF
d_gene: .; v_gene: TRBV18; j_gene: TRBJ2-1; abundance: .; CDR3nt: TGTGCCAGCTCACCACGGATGATAGGGGATGAGCAGTTCTTC; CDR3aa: CASSPRMIGDEQFF
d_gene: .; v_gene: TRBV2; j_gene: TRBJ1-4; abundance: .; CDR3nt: TGTGCCAGCAGTGAAGCAGGTGTGGGGGCCCTTAATGAAAAACTGTTTTTT; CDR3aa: CASSEAGVGALNEKLFF
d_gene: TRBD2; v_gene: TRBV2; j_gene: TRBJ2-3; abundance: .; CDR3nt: TGTGCCAGCAGGAGAGCGGGGGCCACTAGCACAGATACGCAGTATTTT; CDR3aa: CASRRAGATSTDTQYF
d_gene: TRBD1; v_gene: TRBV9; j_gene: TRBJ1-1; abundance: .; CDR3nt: TGTGCCAGCAGCCCTTCAGCGGGACAGGAAGCTTTCTTT; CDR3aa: CASSPSAGQEAFF
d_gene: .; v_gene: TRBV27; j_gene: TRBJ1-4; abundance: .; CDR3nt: TGTGCCAGCCTCCCTACAGGGAGTGAAAAACTGTTTTTT; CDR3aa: CASLPTGSEKLFF
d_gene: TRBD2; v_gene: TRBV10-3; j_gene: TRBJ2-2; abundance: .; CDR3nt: TGTGCCATCAGTCTCGGACTAGCGGAGCCCCCGGACGGGGAGCTGTTTTTT; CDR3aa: CAISLGLAEPPDGELFF
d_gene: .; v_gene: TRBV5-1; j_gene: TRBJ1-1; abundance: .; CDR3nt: TGCGCCAGCAGCTTGAGACAGAACACTGAAGCTTTCTTT; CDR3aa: CASSLRQNTEAFF
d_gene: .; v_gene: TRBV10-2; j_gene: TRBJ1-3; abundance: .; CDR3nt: TGCGCCAGCAGAGCCTACTCTGGAAACACCATATATTTT; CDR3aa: CASRAYSGNTIYF
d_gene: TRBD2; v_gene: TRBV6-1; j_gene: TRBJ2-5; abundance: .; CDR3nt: TGTGCCAGCAGTGTGACTAGCGGGATCCAAGAGACCCAGTACTTC; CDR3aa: CASSVTSGIQETQYF
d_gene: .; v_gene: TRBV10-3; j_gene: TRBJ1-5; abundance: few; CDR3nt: TGTGCCATCAGTGAGGGTCGGACCGATCAGCCCCAGCATTTT; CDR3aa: CAISEGRTDQPQHF
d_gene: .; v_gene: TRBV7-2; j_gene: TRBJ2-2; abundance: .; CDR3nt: TGTGCCAGCAGCTTAGCTCCAGGGATGTACACCGGGGAGCTGTTTTTT; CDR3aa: CASSLAPGMYTGELFF
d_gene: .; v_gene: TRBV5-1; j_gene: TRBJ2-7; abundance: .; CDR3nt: TGCGCCAGCAGCCGAGATTACGAGCAGTACTTC; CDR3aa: CASSRDYEQYF
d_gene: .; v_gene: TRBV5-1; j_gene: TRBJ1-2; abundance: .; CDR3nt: TGCGCCAGCAGCCTAAACGGGGATATTAACTATGGCTACACCTTC; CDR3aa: CASSLNGDINYGYTF
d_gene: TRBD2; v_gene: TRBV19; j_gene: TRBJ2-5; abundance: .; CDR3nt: TGTGCCAGTAGTACCCCACTAGCGGGGGGGCAAGAGACCCAGTACTTC; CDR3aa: CASSTPLAGGQETQYF
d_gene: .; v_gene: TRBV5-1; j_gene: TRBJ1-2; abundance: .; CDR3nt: TGCGCCAGCAGCTTTATCGAGAACAGGCCAAACGGCTACACCTTC; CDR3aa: CASSFIENRPNGYTF
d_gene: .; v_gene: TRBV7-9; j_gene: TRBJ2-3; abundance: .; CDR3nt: TGTGCCAGCAGCTTAGGAACAGGTTTCGGCCCTAGCACAGATACGCAGTATTTT; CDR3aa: CASSLGTGFGPSTDTQYF
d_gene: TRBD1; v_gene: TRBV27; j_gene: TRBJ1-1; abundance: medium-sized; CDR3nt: TGTGCCAGCAGTTTTGGACAGGGTGAAGCTTTCTTT; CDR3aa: CASSFGQGEAFF
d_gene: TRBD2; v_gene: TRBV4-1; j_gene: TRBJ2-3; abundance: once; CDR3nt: TGCGCCAGCAGCCAAGGAGCGGGGGCGATCACAGATACGCAGTATTTT; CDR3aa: CASSQGAGAITDTQYF
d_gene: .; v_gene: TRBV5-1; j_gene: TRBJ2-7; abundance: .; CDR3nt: TGCGCCAGCAGCTTGGATAGTCCCTACGAGCAGTACTTC; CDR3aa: CASSLDSPYEQYF
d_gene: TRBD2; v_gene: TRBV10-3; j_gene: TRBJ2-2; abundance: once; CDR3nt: TGTGCCATCACGGCGGGAGGATGGGCCGGGGAGCTGTTTTTT; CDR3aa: CAITAGGWAGELFF
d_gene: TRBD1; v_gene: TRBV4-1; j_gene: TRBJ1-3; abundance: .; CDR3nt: TGCGCCAGCAGCACCGCCGGGACAGGGCGGGACACCATATATTTT; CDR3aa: CASSTAGTGRDTIYF
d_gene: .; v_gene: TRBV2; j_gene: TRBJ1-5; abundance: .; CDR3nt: TGTGCCAGCAGCGGGGCCCGACAGCCCCAGCATTTT; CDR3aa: CASSGARQPQHF
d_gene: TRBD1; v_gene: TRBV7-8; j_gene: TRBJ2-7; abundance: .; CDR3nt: TGTGCCAGCAGCGACAGGGCTACAGGGGAGCAGTACTTC; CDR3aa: CASSDRATGEQYF
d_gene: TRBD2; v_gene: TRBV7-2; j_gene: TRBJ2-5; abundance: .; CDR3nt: TGTGCCAGCAGCTTATTGGTAGCGGGAGGTTGGGAGACCCAGTACTTC; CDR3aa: CASSLLVAGGWETQYF
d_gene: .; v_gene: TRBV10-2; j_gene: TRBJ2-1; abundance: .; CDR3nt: TGCGCCAGCAGCGAGGGACGAAGTGACAATGAGCAGTTCTTC; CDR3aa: CASSEGRSDNEQFF
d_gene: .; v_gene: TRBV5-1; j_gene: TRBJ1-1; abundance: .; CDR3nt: TGCGCCAGCAGCTGGGAAGTGAGAATGAACACTGAAGCTTTCTTT; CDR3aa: CASSWEVRMNTEAFF
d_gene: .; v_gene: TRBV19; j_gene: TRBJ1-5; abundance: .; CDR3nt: TGTGCCAGTAGTATACCCCTTGGCGGTTATCAGCCCCAGCATTTT; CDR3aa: CASSIPLGGYQPQHF
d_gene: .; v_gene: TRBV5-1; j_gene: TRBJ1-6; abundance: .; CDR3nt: TGCGCCAGCAGCCCCCTGTGGGACTCCTATAATTCACCCCTCCACTTT; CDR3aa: CASSPLWDSYNSPLHF
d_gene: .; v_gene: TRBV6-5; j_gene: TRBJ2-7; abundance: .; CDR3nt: TGTGCCAGCAGGGCCGGGACGATTACCTCCGAGCAGTACTTC; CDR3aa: CASRAGTITSEQYF
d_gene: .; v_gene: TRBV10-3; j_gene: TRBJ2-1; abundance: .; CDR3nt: TGTGCCATCAGCGACAGCTACAATGAGCAGTTCTTC; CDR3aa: CAISDSYNEQFF
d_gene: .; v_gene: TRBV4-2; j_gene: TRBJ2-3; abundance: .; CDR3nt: TGTGCCAGCAGCCAAGAGGAGGGCCCAGATACGCAGTATTTT; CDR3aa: CASSQEEGPDTQYF
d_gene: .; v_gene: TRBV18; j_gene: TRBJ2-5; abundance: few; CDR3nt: TGTGCCAGCTCACCAGGGAAAAAAGAGACCCAGTACTTC; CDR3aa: CASSPGKKETQYF
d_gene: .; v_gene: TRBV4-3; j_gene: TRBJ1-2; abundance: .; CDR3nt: TGCGCCAGCAGCCCCGGCGAGGATGTAGATGGCTACACCTTC; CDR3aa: CASSPGEDVDGYTF
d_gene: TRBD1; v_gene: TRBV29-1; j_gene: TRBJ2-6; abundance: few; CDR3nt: TGCAGCGTAGTGGGACAGGGGATCTCTGGGGCCAACGTCCTGACTTTC; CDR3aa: CSVVGQGISGANVLTF